This TCR beta chain was sequenced in a study of blood T cell repertoires in COVID-19. Study-level information: The United States, Italy and Spain provided the acute and convalescent COVID-19 samples. T cells, B-cell-depleted T cells, or PBMCs provided the cDNA or gDNA that served as material.

In the authors' methods: Amplification of reference gene primers was used by the study to estimate nucleated cell counts. Clones were sequenced by immunoSEQ multiplex PCR, and TCRdb holds only the in-frame ones, with some missing. The V and J calls and clone size come from that table; D and trimming were worked out from the DNA. The repertoire holds around 280,000 clones, with around 90% as singletons. The germline V gene encodes CDR1 MGHRA and CDR2 YSYEKL. CDR3 length equals 18 residues. Trimming took 0 bases from V and 1 from J; bases not matched to a gene: 8. Sequenced sample: peripheral blood. The receptor was isolated from a woman aged 45-65 years who had recovered from COVID-19. This chain uses TRBV4-1 with TRBJ2-5; 10 nucleotides align to TRBD2. CDR3 amino acids: CASSQELLLAGLQETQYF. Here the CDR3 DNA reads TGCGCCAGCAGCCAAGAATTGCTACTAGCGGGGCTCCAAGAGACCCAGTACTTC.